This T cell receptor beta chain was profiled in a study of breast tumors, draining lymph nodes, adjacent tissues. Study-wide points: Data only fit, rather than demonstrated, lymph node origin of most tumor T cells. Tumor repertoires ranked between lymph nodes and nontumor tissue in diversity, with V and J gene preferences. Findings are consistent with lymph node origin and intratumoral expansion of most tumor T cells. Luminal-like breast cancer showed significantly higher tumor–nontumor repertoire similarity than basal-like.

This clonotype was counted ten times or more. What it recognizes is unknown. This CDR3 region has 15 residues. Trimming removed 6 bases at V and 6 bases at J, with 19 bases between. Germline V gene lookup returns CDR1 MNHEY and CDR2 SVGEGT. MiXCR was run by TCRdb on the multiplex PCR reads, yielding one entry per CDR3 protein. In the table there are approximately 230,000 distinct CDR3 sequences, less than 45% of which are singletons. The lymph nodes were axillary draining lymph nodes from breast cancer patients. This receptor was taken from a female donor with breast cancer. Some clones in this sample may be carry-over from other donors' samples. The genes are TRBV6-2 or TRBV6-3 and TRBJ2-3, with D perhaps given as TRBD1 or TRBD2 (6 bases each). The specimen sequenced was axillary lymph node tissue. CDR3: CASRQWGAATDTQYF. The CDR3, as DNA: TGTGCCAGCAGACAATGGGGGGCAGCTACCGATACGCAGTATTTT.